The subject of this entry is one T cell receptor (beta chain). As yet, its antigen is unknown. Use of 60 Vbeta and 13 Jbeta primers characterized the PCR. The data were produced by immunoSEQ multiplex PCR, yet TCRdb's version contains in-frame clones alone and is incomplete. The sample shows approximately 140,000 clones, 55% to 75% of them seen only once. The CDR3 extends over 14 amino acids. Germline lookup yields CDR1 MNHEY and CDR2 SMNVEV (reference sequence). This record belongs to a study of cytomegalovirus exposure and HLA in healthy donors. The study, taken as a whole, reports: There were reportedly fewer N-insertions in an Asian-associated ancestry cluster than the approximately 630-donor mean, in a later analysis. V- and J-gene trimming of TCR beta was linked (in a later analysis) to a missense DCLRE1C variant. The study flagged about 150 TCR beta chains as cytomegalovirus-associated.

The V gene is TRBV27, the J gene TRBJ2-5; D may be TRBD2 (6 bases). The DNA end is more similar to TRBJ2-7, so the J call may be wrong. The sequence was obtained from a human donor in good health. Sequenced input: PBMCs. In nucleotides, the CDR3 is TGTGCCAGCAGTTTAGAGGGGACTCTCTACGAGCAGTACTTC. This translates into CASSLEGTLYEQYF.